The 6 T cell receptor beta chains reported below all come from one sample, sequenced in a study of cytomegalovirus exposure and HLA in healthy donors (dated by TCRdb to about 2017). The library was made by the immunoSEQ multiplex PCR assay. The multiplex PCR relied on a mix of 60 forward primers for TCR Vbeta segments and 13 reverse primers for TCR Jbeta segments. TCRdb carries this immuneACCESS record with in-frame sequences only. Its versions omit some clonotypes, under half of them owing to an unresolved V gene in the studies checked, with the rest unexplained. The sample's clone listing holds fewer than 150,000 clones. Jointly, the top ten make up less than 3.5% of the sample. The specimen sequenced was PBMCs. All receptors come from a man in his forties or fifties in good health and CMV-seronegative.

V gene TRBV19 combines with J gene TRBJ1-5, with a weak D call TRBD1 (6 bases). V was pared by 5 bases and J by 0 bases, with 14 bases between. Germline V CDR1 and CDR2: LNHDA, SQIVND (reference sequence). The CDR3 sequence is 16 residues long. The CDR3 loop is CASSLPRGYSNQPQHF. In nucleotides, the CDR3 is TGTGCCAGTAGTTTACCCAGGGGATATAGCAATCAGCCCCAGCATTTT.

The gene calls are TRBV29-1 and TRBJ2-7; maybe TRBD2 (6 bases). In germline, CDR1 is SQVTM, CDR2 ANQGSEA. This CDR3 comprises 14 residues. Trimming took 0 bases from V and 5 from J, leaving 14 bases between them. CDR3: CSVEEGGRGNEQYF. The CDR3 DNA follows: TGCAGCGTTGAAGAGGGGGGAAGGGGCAACGAGCAGTACTTC.

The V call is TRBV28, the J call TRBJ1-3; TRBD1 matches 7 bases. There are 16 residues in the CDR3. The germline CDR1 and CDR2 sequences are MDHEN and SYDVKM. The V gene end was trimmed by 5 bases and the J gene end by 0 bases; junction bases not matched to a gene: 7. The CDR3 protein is CASSQLRQGSGNTIYF. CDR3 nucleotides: TGTGCCAGCAGTCAACTGAGACAGGGCTCTGGAAACACCATATATTTT.

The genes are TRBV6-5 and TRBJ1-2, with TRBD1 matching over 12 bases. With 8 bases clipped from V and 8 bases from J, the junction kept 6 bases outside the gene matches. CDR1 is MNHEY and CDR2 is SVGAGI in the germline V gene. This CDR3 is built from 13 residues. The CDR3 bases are TGTGCCAGCGGGACAGGGGGCCTAGGCGGCTACACCTTC. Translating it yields CASGTGGLGGYTF.

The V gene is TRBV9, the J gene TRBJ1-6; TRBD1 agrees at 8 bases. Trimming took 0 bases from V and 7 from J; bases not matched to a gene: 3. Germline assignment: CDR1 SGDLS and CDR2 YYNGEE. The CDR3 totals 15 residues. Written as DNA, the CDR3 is TGTGCCAGCAGCGTAGGCCAGGGGGCGAATTCACCCCTCCACTTT. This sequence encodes CASSVGQGANSPLHF.

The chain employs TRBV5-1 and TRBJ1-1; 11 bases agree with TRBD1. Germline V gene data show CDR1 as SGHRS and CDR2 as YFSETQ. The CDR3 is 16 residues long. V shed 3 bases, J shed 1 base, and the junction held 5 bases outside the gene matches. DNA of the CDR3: TGCGCCAGCAGCTATGATGGGACAGGGGGGAACACTGAAGCTTTCTTT. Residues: CASSYDGTGGNTEAFF.